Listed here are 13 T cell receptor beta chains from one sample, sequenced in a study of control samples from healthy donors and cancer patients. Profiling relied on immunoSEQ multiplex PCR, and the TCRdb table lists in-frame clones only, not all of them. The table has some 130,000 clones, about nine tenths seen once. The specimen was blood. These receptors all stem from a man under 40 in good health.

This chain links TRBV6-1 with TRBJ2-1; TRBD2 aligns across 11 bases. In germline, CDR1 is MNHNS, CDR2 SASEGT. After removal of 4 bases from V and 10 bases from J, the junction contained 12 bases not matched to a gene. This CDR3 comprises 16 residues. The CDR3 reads CASSAQIAGGGLEQFF. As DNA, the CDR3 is TGTGCCAGCAGTGCCCAAATAGCGGGAGGGGGTCTGGAGCAGTTCTTC.

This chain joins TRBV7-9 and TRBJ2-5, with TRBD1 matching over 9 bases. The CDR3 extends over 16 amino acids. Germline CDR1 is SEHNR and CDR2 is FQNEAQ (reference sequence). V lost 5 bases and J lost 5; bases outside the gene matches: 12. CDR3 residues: CASSNTKGQGPETQYF. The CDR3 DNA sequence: TGTGCCAGCAGCAATACCAAGGGACAGGGTCCCGAGACCCAGTACTTC.

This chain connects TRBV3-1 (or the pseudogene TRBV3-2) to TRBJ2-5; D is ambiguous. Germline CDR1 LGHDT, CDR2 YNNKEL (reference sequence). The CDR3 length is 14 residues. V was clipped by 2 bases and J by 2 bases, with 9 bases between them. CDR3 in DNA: TGTGCCAGCAGCCAATACGGGCGACAAGAGACCCAGTACTTC. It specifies CASSQYGRQETQYF.

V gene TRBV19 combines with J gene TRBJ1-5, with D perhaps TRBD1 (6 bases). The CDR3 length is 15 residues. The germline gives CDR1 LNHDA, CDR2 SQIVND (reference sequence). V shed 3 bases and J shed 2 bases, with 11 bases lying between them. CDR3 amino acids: CASSMRGAGNQPQHF. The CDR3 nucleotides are TGTGCCAGTAGTATGAGGGGGGCCGGCAATCAGCCCCAGCATTTT.

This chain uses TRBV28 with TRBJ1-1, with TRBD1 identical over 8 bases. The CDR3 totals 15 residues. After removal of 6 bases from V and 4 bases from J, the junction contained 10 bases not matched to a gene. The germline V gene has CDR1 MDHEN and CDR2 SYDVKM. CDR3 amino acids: CASSPEGQASTEAFF. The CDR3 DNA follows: TGTGCCAGCAGCCCAGAGGGACAGGCCAGCACTGAAGCTTTCTTT.

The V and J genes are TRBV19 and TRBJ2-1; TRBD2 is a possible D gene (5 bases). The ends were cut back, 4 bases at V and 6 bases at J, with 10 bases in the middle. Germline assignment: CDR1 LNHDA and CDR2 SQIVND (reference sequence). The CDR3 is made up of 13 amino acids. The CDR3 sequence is CASSTAALNEQFF. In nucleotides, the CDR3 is TGTGCCAGTAGTACAGCGGCCCTCAATGAGCAGTTCTTC.

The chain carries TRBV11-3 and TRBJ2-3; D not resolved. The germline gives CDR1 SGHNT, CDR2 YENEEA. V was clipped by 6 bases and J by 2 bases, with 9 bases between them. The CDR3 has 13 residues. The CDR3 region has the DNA TGTGCCAGCAGTCATAGGGTCACAGATACGCAGTATTTT. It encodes CASSHRVTDTQYF.

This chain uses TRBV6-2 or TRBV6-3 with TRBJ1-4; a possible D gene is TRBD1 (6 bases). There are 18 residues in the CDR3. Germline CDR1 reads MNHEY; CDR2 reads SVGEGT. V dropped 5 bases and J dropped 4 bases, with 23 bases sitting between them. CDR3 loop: CASSGRKGQQASNEKLFF. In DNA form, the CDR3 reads TGTGCCAGCAGTGGAAGAAAAGGACAGCAGGCGAGTAATGAAAAACTGTTTTTT.

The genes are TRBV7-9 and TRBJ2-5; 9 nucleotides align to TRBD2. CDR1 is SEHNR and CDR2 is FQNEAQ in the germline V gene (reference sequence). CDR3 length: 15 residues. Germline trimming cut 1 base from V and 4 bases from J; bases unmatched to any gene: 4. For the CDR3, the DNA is TGTGCCAGCAGCTTAGTAGCGGGAGTGTTAGAGACCCAGTACTTC. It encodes CASSLVAGVLETQYF.

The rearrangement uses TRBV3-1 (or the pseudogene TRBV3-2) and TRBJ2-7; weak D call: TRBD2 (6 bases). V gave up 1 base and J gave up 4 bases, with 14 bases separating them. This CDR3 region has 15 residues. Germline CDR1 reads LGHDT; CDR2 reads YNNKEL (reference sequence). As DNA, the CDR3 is TGTGCCAGCAGCCAAGGGCTAGCGACCCTATACGAGCAGTACTTC. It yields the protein CASSQGLATLYEQYF.

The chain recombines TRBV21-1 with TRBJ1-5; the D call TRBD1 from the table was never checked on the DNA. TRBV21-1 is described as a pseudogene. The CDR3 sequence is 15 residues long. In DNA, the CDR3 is TGTGCCAGCAGCGACAGGGCTGTCGGCAATCAGCCCCAGCATTTT. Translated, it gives CASSDRAVGNQPQHF.

CDR3 protein: CASSLVQGSEAFF. The CDR3 nucleotides read TGTGCCAGCAGCTTAGTTCAGGGATCTGAAGCTTTCTTT. The gene calls are TRBV7-8 and TRBJ1-1; TRBD1 is a possible D gene (5 bases). There are 13 residues in the CDR3. V lost 1 base and J 6 bases, leaving 9 bases between the germline ends. The V gene's germline CDR1 is SGHVS and CDR2 FQNEAQ.

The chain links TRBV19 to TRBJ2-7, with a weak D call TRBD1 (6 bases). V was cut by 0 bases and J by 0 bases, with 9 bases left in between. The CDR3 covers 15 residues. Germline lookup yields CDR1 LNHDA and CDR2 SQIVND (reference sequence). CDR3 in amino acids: CASSIEGASSYEQYF. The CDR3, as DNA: TGTGCCAGTAGTATAGAGGGGGCGAGCTCCTACGAGCAGTACTTC.